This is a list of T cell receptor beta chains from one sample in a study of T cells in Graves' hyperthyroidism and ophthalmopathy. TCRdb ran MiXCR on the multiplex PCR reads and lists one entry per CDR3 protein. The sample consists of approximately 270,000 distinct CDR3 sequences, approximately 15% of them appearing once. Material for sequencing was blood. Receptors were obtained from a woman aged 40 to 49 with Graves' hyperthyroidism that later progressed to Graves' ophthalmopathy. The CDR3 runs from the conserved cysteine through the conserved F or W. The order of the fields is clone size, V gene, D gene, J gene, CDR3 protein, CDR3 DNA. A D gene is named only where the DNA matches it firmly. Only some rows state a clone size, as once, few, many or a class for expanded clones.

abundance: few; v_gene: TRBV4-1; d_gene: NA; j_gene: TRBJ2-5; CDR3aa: CASSQDVSRMRTQYF; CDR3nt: TGCGCCAGCAGCCAAGATGTGTCCAGGATGAGGACCCAGTACTTC
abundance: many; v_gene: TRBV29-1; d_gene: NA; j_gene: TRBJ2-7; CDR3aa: CSVEVMAESSYEQYF; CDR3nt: TGCAGCGTTGAAGTGATGGCCGAGAGCTCCTACGAGCAGTACTTC
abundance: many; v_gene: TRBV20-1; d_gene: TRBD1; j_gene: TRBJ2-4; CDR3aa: CSAPGGQPLAKNIQYF; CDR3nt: TGCAGTGCTCCAGGGGGCCAGCCCCTGGCCAAAAACATTCAGTACTTC
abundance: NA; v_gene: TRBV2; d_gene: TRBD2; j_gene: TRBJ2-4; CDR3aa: CASSLGLARGGDSQYF; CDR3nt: TGTGCCAGCAGTCTAGGACTAGCGAGAGGCGGGGACAGTCAGTACTTC
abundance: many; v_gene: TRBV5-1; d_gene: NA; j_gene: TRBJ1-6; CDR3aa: CASRESSYNSPLHF; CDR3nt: TGCGCCAGCAGGGAGAGCTCCTATAATTCACCCCTCCACTTT
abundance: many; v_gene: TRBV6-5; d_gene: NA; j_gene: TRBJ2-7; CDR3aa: CASSYSIRGVRSEQYF; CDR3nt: TGTGCCAGCAGTTACTCGATCCGGGGAGTACGAAGCGAGCAGTACTTC
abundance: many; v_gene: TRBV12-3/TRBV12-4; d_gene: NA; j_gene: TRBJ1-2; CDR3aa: CATTGYGVGYTF; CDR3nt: TGTGCCACCACAGGTTATGGGGTGGGCTACACCTTC
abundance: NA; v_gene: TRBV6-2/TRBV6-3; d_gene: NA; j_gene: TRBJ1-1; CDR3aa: CASGRSQDPPFLLF; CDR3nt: TGTGCCAGCGGTCGGAGTCAGGACCCCCCTTTTCTTCTCTTT
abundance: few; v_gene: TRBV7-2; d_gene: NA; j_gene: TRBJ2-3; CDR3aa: CASSSLGDTQYF; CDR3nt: TGTGCCAGCAGCTCCCTCGGGGATACGCAGTATTTT
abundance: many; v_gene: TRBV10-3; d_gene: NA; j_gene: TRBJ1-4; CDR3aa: CAISEQGTNEKLFF; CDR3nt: TGTGCCATCAGTGAACAGGGAACTAATGAAAAACTGTTTTTT
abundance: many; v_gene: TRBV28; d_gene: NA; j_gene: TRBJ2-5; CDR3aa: CACQRVGTQYF; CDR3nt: TGTGCCTGCCAGCGGGTGGGGACCCAGTACTTC
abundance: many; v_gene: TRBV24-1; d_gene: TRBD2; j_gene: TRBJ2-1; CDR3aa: CATSDKGTSGRFYNEQFF; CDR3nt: TGTGCCACCAGTGATAAAGGGACTAGCGGGAGGTTCTACAATGAGCAGTTCTTC
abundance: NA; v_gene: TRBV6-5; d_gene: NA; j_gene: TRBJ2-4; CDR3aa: CASSYERLAKNIQYF; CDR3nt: TGTGCCAGCAGCTATGAGAGGCTAGCCAAAAACATTCAGTACTTC
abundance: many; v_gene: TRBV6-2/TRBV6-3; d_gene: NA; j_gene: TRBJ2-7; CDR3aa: CASSYGLARREHGQYF; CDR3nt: TGTGCCAGCAGTTATGGTTTAGCTCGGCGCGAACACGGGCAGTACTTC
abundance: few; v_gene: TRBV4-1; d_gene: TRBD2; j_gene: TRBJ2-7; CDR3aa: CASSQGRWLADSYEQYF; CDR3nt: TGCGCCAGCAGCCAAGGCCGGTGGCTAGCGGACTCCTACGAGCAGTACTTC
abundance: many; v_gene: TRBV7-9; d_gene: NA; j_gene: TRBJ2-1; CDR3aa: CASSLGDSLFYNEQFF; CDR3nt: TGTGCCAGCAGCTTAGGTGACAGCCTATTTTACAATGAGCAGTTCTTC
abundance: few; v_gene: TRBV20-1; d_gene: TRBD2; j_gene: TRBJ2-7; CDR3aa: CSASSQLAAYEQYF; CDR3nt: TGCAGTGCTAGTAGTCAACTAGCGGCGTACGAGCAGTACTTC
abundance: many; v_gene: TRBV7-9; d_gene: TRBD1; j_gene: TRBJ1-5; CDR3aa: CASSPGQGDQPQHF; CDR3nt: TGTGCCAGCAGTCCCGGACAGGGGGATCAGCCCCAGCATTTT
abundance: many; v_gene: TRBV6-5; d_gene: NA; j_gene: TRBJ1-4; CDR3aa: CASSYSITNEKLFF; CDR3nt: TGTGCCAGCAGTTACTCGATAACGAATGAAAAACTGTTTTTT
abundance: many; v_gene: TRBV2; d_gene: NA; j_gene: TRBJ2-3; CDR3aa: CASSDAETAGYTDTQYF; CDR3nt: TGTGCCAGCAGCGATGCCGAGACCGCGGGGTACACAGATACGCAGTATTTT
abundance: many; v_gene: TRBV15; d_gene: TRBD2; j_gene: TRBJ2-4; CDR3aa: CATSRDRLREGTKNIQYF; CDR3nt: TGTGCCACCAGCAGAGATCGTCTACGGGAGGGGACCAAAAACATTCAGTACTTC
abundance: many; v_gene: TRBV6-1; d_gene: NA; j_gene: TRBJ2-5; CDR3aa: CASSTGSETQYF; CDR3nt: TGTGCCAGCAGCACGGGGTCCGAGACCCAGTACTTC